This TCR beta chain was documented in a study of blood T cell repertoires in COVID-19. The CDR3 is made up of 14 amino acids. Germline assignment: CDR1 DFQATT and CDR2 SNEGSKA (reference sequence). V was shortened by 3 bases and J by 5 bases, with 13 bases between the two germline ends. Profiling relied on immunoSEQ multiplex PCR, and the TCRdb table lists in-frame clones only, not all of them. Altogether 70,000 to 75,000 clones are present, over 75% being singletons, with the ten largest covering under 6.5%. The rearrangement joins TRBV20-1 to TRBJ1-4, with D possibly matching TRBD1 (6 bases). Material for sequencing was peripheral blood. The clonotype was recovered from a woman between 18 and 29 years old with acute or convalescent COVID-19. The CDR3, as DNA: TGCAGTGCTAGTGACAGGTCTTCCAATGAAAAACTGTTTTTT. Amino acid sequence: CSASDRSSNEKLFF.